The 26 T cell receptor beta chains reported below all come from one sample, sequenced in a study of T cells in Graves' hyperthyroidism and ophthalmopathy. TCR beta CDR3 regions were amplified from RNA. Using the HTBI primer set, a first-round RT-PCR was run on the TCR CDR3. Using its own MiXCR run on the multiplex PCR reads, TCRdb lists one record per CDR3 protein. The sample records approximately 330,000 distinct CDR3 sequences, 15% to 20% being singletons. Sequenced input: blood. The origin of the receptors is a woman in her fifties or sixties with Graves' hyperthyroidism.

This chain links TRBV18 with TRBJ2-7, with a tentative D call TRBD2 (6 bases). V was trimmed by 3 bases and J by 3 bases, leaving 21 bases between them. The CDR3 consists of 17 residues. CDR1 is KGHSH and CDR2 is LQKENI in the germline V gene. The CDR3 protein is CASSPVPLGGDIYEQYF. The DNA of the CDR3 is TGTGCCAGCTCACCGGTTCCACTTGGCGGGGATATCTACGAGCAGTACTTC.

V usage is TRBV27 and J usage is TRBJ1-3; no definite D call. Trimming removed 6 bases from V and 4 bases from J, with 19 bases in between. The germline V gene encodes CDR1 MNHEY and CDR2 SMNVEV (reference sequence). The CDR3 contains 16 residues. The CDR3, as DNA: TGTGCCAGCAGCCCTTACCCCCCGGAACCCGGAAACACCATATATTTT. Its translation is CASSPYPPEPGNTIYF.

The chain carries TRBV7-2 and TRBJ2-3, with D hard to call. The V end was cut by 5 bases, the J end by 0 bases, with 6 bases between. The V gene's germline CDR1 is SGHTA and CDR2 FQGNSA. CDR3 length: 13 amino acids. CDR3 DNA sequence: TGTGCCAGCAGCGCACCGAGCACAGATACGCAGTATTTT. This sequence encodes CASSAPSTDTQYF.

Comments on this clonotype: A clone one base away is much larger, so this may be a read error. The conserved final phenylalanine or tryptophan is absent from the CDR3, which likely points to a read error. The rearrangement joins TRBV3-1 to TRBJ2-3; the D is unclear. The germline V and J ends were trimmed by 4 bases and 2 bases, with 7 bases remaining between them. The CDR3 consists of 13 residues. Germline V CDR1 and CDR2: LGHDT, YNNKEL (reference sequence). The CDR3 protein is CASSRGFTDTQYL. The CDR3 coding sequence is TGTGCCAGCAGCCGGGGATTCACAGATACGCAGTATCTT.

This clonotype was seen more than once but under ten times. The chain links TRBV20-1 to TRBJ2-5; 8 positions agree with TRBD1. Germline values: CDR1 DFQATT, CDR2 SNEGSKA (reference sequence). The CDR3 is 14 amino acids. J was trimmed by 2 bases and V by 2 bases; bases with no gene match: 4. The CDR3 DNA reads as TGCAGTGCTAGAAAAGGGACAGGACAAGAGACCCAGTACTTC. Translated: CSARKGTGQETQYF.

As to this clonotype: Germline and junction disagree at one end, which may indicate a read error. The V gene is TRBV4-1, the J gene TRBJ1-2; no definite D call. This CDR3 contains 15 residues. Germline V gene data show CDR1 as MGHRA and CDR2 as YSYEKL. The CDR3 is CVSSQPTTYRAGYTF. CDR3 DNA sequence: TGCGTCAGCAGCCAACCTACAACTTATAGGGCCGGCTACACCTTC.

This clonotype was seen only a few times. The chain links TRBV30 to TRBJ1-1; 8 nucleotides agree with TRBD1. Trimming removed 5 bases from V and 0 bases from J; junction bases left unmatched: 2. CDR1 is GTSNPN and CDR2 is SVGIG in the germline V gene (reference sequence). The length of the CDR3 is 13 residues. The CDR3 region has the DNA TGTGCCTGGGGGGGACAGGTGAACACTGAAGCTTTCTTT. Residues: CAWGGQVNTEAFF.

Many counts were recorded for this clonotype. CDR3 residues: CASSLVAGGSTDTQYF. CDR3 coding DNA: TGTGCCAGCAGTTTAGTAGCGGGGGGGAGCACAGATACGCAGTATTTT. The chain joins TRBV12-3 or TRBV12-4 to TRBJ2-3; 11 nucleotides match TRBD2. J lost 0 bases, V lost 1 base, and 0 bases had no gene match. The CDR3 has 16 amino acids.

At least ten counts were recorded for this clonotype. The chain employs TRBV29-1 and TRBJ1-1, with TRBD1 as a possible D gene (6 bases). CDR3 length equals 14 residues. Germline CDR1 is SQVTM and CDR2 is ANQGSEA. The V gene lost 6 bases and the J gene lost 5 bases, with 19 bases spanning the gap. In nucleotides, the CDR3 is TGCAGCGTCGTCACAGGGACCCTGAGGACTGAAGCTTTCTTT. Protein: CSVVTGTLRTEAFF.

The chain couples TRBV6-6 to TRBJ1-1, with D uncertain. The CDR3 consists of 16 residues. Germline V CDR1 and CDR2: MNHNY, SVGAGI (reference sequence). The V end was cut by 2 bases, the J end by 4 bases, with 17 bases between. For the CDR3, the DNA is TGTGCCAGCAGTTACGAAGGACCATTTGGGAGCACTGAAGCTTTCTTT. This encodes CASSYEGPFGSTEAFF.

This clonotype appeared a few times. V is TRBV24-1 and J is TRBJ2-1; 8 bases align to TRBD1. Germline CDR1 and CDR2: KGHDR and SFDVKD. This CDR3 is built from 15 residues. V gave up 4 bases and J gave up 2 bases; unmatched junction bases: 3. CDR3 sequence: CATSEPGGPYNEQFF. The CDR3 DNA follows: TGTGCCACCAGTGAACCAGGGGGCCCCTACAATGAGCAGTTCTTC.

The chain carries TRBV20-1 and TRBJ1-5, with no clear D. The ends were cut back, 6 bases at V and 3 bases at J, with 15 bases in the middle. This CDR3 comprises 14 residues. Per the germline V gene, CDR1 is DFQATT and CDR2 is SNEGSKA (reference sequence). Here the CDR3 reads CSAAVGGINQPQHF. DNA of the CDR3: TGCAGTGCCGCCGTCGGAGGGATCAATCAGCCCCAGCATTTT.

This clonotype was picked up many times. The chain couples TRBV24-1 to TRBJ2-1, with 9 positions matching TRBD2. V lost 9 bases to trimming and J lost 8 bases; unmatched junction nucleotides: 10. Germline CDR1 reads KGHDR; CDR2 reads SFDVKD. The CDR3 is made up of 14 amino acids. This CDR3 is CATGGAGGIDEQFF. The CDR3 DNA reads as TGTGCCACCGGCGGGGCGGGAGGGATCGATGAGCAGTTCTTC.

There are many counts of this clonotype. The CDR3, as DNA: TGTGCCAGCAGCCCCTCCGGGACTCGTAATGAGCAGTTCTTC. This sequence encodes CASSPSGTRNEQFF. The rearrangement links TRBV7-8 to TRBJ2-1, with D possibly matching TRBD2 (6 bases). With 5 bases removed from V and 7 bases from J, the gap between germline ends came to 15 bases. The germline V gene encodes CDR1 SGHVS and CDR2 FQNEAQ. There are 14 residues in the CDR3.

The table lists this clonotype with a few counts. The chain joins TRBV5-8 to TRBJ1-2; D gene ambiguous. Deletions cut 1 base from V and 4 bases from J, with 14 bases between. Germline V gives CDR1 SGHTS, CDR2 YDEGEE. This CDR3 has 15 residues. CDR3 DNA sequence: TGTGCCAGCAGCTTGCGGGAGTCCGGGGTCTATGGCTACACCTTC. It encodes CASSLRESGVYGYTF.

The chain recombines TRBV5-1 with TRBJ2-7, with TRBD1 identical over 7 bases. In germline, CDR1 is SGHRS, CDR2 YFSETQ. Trimming at V came to 0 bases and at J to 4 bases, leaving 7 bases not matched to a gene. The CDR3 has 15 residues. The CDR3 is CASSLGEPGQYEQYF. CDR3 coding DNA: TGCGCCAGCAGCTTGGGGGAACCGGGACAGTACGAGCAGTACTTC.

The rearrangement uses TRBV9 and TRBJ1-6; tentative D call: TRBD1 (6 bases). In germline, CDR1 is SGDLS, CDR2 YYNGEE. The CDR3 contains 15 residues. V was pared by 3 bases and J by 7 bases, with 14 bases between. The CDR3 region is CASSATTGANSPLHF. The DNA for the CDR3 is TGTGCCAGCAGCGCGACGACAGGCGCCAATTCACCCCTCCACTTT.

CDR3 loop: CASSLEGARTGELFF. The CDR3 DNA reads TGCGCCAGCAGCTTGGAGGGGGCCCGGACCGGGGAGCTGTTTTTT. The V and J genes are TRBV5-1 and TRBJ2-2; 7 positions match TRBD1. CDR3 size: 15 residues. Germline assignment: CDR1 SGHRS and CDR2 YFSETQ. Germline trimming cut 0 bases from V and 5 bases from J; bases unmatched to any gene: 4. The whole variable domain, remainder taken from reference TRBV5-1 and TRBJ2-2, is KAGVTQTPRYLIKTRGQQVTLSCSPISGHRSVSWYQQTPGQGLQFLFEYFSETQRNKGNFPGRFSGRQFSNSRSEMNVSTLELGDSALYLCASSLEGARTGELFFGEGSRLTVL.

The genes are TRBV28 and TRBJ2-3, with 8 nucleotides matching TRBD2. The CDR3 has 17 amino acids. After removal of 1 base from V and 0 bases from J, the junction contained 6 bases not matched to a gene. The germline gives CDR1 MDHEN, CDR2 SYDVKM. CDR3 sequence reads: CASSLFERGSSTDTQYF. The CDR3 nucleotides read TGTGCCAGCAGTTTATTTGAGCGGGGGAGTAGCACAGATACGCAGTATTTT.

This clonotype has a count of ten or more. The V gene is TRBV5-1, the J gene TRBJ1-4; maybe TRBD1 (5 bases). The V end was cut by 0 bases, the J end by 4 bases, with 10 bases between. Germline CDR1 reads SGHRS; CDR2 reads YFSETQ. This CDR3 comprises 15 residues. CDR3 nucleotide sequence: TGCGCCAGCAGCTTGGGGCCCGGACATAATGAAAAACTGTTTTTT. Translated: CASSLGPGHNEKLFF.

The sample holds many counts of this clonotype. J is TRBJ1-2 and V is TRBV6-1; 7 positions match TRBD1. V lost 2 bases to trimming and J lost 3 bases; unmatched junction nucleotides: 9. In germline, CDR1 is MNHNS, CDR2 SASEGT. The CDR3 length is 16 residues. The CDR3 DNA reads TGTGCCAGCAGTGAACGGCGGGGACAGAGATACTATGGCTACACCTTC. Translating it yields CASSERRGQRYYGYTF.

The sample holds many counts of this clonotype. For the CDR3, the DNA is TGTGCCAGCAGTCCTAGCGGGGGCATCTCCTACGAGCAGTACGTC. Amino acids: CASSPSGGISYEQYV. The V call is TRBV6-1, the J call TRBJ2-7; 10 bases are a match to TRBD2. Trimming cost V 5 bases and J 0 bases; bases outside gene matches: 4. The CDR3 runs to 15 residues. From germline, CDR1 is MNHNS and CDR2 SASEGT.

The chain links TRBV15 to TRBJ2-3; tentatively, D is TRBD2 (6 bases). The CDR3 sequence is 14 residues long. Germline V gives CDR1 LNHNV, CDR2 YYDKDF (reference sequence). V lost 3 bases to trimming and J lost 4 bases, with 11 bases between them. DNA for the CDR3: TGTGCCACCAGCAGGGAGGGAACAGCAGATACGCAGTATTTT. Its translation is CATSREGTADTQYF.

The table lists this clonotype with a few counts. The gene calls are TRBV9 and TRBJ2-1; 10 nucleotides align to TRBD2. V lost 0 bases and J lost 8; bases outside the gene matches: 5. Germline CDR1 is SGDLS and CDR2 is YYNGEE. CDR3 length: 15 amino acids. The chain's CDR3 is CASSVASGGADEQFF. CDR3 bases: TGTGCCAGCAGCGTAGCCAGCGGGGGGGCCGATGAGCAGTTCTTC. Combining the CDR3 with reference TRBV9 and TRBJ2-1 gives the whole variable domain DSGVTQTPKHLITATGQRVTLRCSPRSGDLSVYWYQQSLDQGLQFLIQYYNGEERAKGNILERFSAQQFPDLHSELNLSSLELGDSALYFCASSVASGGADEQFFGPGTRLTVL.

The chain couples TRBV7-9 to TRBJ1-1; D might be TRBD1 (5 bases). CDR1 SEHNR and CDR2 FQNEAQ come from the germline V gene (reference sequence). This CDR3 is 17 amino acids long. V shed 2 bases and J shed 1 base, with 17 bases lying between them. The CDR3 region has the DNA TGTGCCAGCAGCTTATCTCGGTCAGGGTGGAGGAACACTGAAGCTTTCTTT. Its protein product is CASSLSRSGWRNTEAFF.

This clonotype was found many times. V gene TRBV11-2 combines with J gene TRBJ2-1; 14 bases align to TRBD2. The J segment lost 4 bases and the V segment lost 5 bases, leaving 10 bases of the junction unmatched. From germline, CDR1 is SGHAT and CDR2 FQNNGV. The CDR3 has 18 residues. For the CDR3, the DNA is TGTGCCAGCAGCCCCGGACTAGCGGGGGGCCCCACTTACAATGAGCAGTTCTTC. Its translation: CASSPGLAGGPTYNEQFF.